The TCR beta chain described here comes from a study of blood T cell repertoires in COVID-19. Assay used: immunoSEQ multiplex PCR; TCRdb lists only in-frame clones, some missing. This sample has about 280,000 clones, with 88% found just once. The germline CDR1 and CDR2 sequences are LNHDA and SQIVND (reference sequence). The ends were cut back, 9 bases at V and 4 bases at J, with 28 bases in the middle. This CDR3 region has 17 residues. The sample taken for sequencing was peripheral blood. This TCR was recovered from a man between 18 and 29 years old with active or convalescent COVID-19. V usage is TRBV19 and J usage is TRBJ2-7; tentative D call: TRBD2 (5 bases). In DNA, the CDR3 is TGTGCCAGCCCAGAGGGTGCTGATCCCGGGCCCCCTTACGAGCAGTACTTC. This gives the protein CASPEGADPGPPYEQYF.